This T cell receptor beta chain comes out of a study of PD-1 blockade in classical Hodgkin lymphoma. Across the study: Patients had nivolumab dosed at 3 mg/kg, delivered intravenously every 2 weeks. Study-wide points: It was among complete responders that baseline diversity resembled that of newly diagnosed patients.

This CDR3 comprises 13 residues. V dropped 3 bases and J dropped 6; count of bases not matched to a gene: 3. The germline V gene encodes CDR1 GTSNPN and CDR2 SVGIG (reference sequence). Every one of the patients relapsed after autologous stem cell transplantation (brentuximab vedotin exposure was variable). Concerning this clone itself: Its antigen is not known.

Repertoires were generated with immunoSEQ multiplex PCR, while TCRdb's copy carries only in-frame clones and drops some. The sample lists approximately 50,000 clones; approximately 70% were seen once. V and J are TRBV30 and TRBJ2-1; TRBD2 agrees at 9 bases. The specimen was peripheral blood mononuclear cells (PBMCs), collected before the second cycle of nivolumab. The clonotype was recovered from a human donor with classical Hodgkin lymphoma. CDR3 DNA: TGTGCCTGGAGACGGACTAGCGTCAATGAGCAGTTCTTC. Amino acid sequence: CAWRRTSVNEQFF. Looking up the rest from reference TRBV30 and TRBJ2-1 gives the full variable domain: SQTIHQWPATLVQPVGSPLSLECTVEGTSNPNLYWYRQAAGRGLQLLFYSVGIGQISSEVPQNLSASRPQDRQFILSSKKLLLSDSGFYLCAWRRTSVNEQFFGPGTRLTVL.